This T cell receptor beta chain is from a study of beta chain features in type 1 diabetes. General study findings and limits: A greater similarity of naive, central memory and Treg TCRB repertoires was seen among patients than among healthy donors.

In its sample, this clone was seen a few times. Its antigen is not known. Central memory, naive, regulatory and stem cell-like memory CD4+ cells were sorted by CD45RO/CCR7/CD25/CD127/CD95/CD27. Sorted populations all had greater than 95% purity. Expressed TCRB transcripts were sequenced because the isolated RNA had all been reverse transcribed beforehand. An average of around 3.9 million reads was obtained for naive, central memory and regulatory T cell samples. TCRdb keeps only in-frame clones here, not all; method: immunoSEQ multiplex PCR. This sample yields hundreds of thousands of clones, of which 7.5% to 9% are seen a single time; 0.44% belongs to the top ten. The CDR3 extends over 14 amino acids. The V segment lost 3 bases and the J segment 8 bases; nucleotides outside the gene matches: 5. The germline gives CDR1 LNHNV, CDR2 YYDKDF (reference sequence).

Material: central memory CD4+ T cells from blood. The chain couples TRBV15 to TRBJ2-1, with 9 bases lining up with TRBD1. The TCR comes from a woman between 18 and 30 years old in good health. The CDR3 is CATSSTGGFYEQFF. The CDR3 DNA reads TGTGCCACCAGCAGTACAGGGGGCTTTTATGAGCAGTTCTTC.